This TCR beta chain originates from a study of control samples from healthy donors and cancer patients. Libraries were prepared by immunoSEQ multiplex PCR; TCRdb keeps only in-frame clonotypes and omits some of them. The table includes roughly 200,000 clones, 85% to 95% detected once. This clone was observed a few times. Germline V gene lookup returns CDR1 MGHRA and CDR2 YSYEKL. The length of the CDR3 is 21 residues. V lost 0 bases, J lost 3 bases, and 15 bases stayed unmatched. Material for sequencing was blood. This chain joins TRBV4-1 and TRBJ2-2; 11 bases line up with TRBD2. The sequence was obtained from a man between 50 and 59 years old in good health. The CDR3 loop reads CASSQDSWGLAGGLDTGELFF. CDR3 nucleotides: TGCGCCAGCAGCCAAGATTCATGGGGGCTAGCGGGGGGTCTAGACACCGGGGAGCTGTTTTTT.